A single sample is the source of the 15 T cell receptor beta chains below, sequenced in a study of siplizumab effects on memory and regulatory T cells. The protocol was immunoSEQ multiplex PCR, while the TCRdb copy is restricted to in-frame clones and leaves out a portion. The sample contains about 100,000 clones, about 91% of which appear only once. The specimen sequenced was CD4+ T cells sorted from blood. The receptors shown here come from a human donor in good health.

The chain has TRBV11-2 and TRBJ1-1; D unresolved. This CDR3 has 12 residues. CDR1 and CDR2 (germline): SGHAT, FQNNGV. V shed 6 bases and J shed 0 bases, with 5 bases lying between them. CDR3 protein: CASRLVNTEAFF. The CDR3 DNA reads TGTGCCAGCAGACTGGTGAACACTGAAGCTTTCTTT.

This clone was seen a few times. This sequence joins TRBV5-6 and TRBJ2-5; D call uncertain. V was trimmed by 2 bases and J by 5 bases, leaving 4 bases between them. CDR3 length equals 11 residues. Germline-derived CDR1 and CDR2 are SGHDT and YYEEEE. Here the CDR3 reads CASSFGETQYF. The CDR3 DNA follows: TGTGCCAGCAGCTTCGGGGAGACCCAGTACTTC.

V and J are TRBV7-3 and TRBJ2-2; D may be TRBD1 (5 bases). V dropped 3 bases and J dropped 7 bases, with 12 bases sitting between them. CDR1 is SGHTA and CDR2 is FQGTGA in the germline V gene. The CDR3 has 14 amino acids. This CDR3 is CASSFKLGHGELFF. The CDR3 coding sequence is TGTGCCAGCAGCTTTAAGCTGGGGCACGGGGAGCTGTTTTTT.

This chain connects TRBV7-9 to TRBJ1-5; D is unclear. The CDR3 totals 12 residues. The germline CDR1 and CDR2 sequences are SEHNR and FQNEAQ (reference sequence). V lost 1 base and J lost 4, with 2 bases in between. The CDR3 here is CASSLENQPQHF. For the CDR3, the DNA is TGTGCCAGCAGCTTAGAAAATCAGCCCCAGCATTTT.

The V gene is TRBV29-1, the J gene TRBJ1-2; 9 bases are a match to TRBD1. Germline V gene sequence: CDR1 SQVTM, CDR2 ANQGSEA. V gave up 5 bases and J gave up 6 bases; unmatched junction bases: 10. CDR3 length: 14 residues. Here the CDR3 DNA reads TGCAGCGTTCGATTTACAGGGGGCTGGGATGGCTACACCTTC. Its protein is CSVRFTGGWDGYTF.

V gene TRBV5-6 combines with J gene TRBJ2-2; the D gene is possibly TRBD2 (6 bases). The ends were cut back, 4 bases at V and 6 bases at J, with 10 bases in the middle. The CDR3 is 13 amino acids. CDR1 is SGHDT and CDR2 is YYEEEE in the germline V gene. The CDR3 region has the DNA TGTGCCAGCAGCATTGGAGGGCCCGGGGAGCTGTTTTTT. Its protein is CASSIGGPGELFF.

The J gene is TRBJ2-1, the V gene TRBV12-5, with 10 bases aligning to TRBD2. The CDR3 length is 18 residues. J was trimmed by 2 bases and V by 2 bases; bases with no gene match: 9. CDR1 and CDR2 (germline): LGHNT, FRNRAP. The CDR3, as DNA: TGTGCTAGTGGTTTGCCAACGGGACTAGCGATAACCTACAATGAGCAGTTCTTC. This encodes CASGLPTGLAITYNEQFF.

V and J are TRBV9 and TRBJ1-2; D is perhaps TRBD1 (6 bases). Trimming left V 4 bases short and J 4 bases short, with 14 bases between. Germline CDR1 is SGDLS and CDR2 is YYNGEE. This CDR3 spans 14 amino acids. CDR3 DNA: TGTGCCAGCAGCTCGGGAGGGGGTATCTATGGCTACACCTTC. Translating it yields CASSSGGGIYGYTF.

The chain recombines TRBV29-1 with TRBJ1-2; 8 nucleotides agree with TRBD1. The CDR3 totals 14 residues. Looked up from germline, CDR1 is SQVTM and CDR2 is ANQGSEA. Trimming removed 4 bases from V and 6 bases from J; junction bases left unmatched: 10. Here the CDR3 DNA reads TGCAGCGTTGGTGGTGCAGGGGGCGCGCATGGCTACACCTTC. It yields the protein CSVGGAGGAHGYTF. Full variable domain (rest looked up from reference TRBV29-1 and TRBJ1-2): SAVISQKPSRDICQRGTSLTIQCQVDSQVTMMFWYRQQPGQSLTLIATANQGSEATYESGFVIDKFPISRPNLTFSTLTVSNMSPEDSSIYLCSVGGAGGAHGYTFGSGTRLTVV.

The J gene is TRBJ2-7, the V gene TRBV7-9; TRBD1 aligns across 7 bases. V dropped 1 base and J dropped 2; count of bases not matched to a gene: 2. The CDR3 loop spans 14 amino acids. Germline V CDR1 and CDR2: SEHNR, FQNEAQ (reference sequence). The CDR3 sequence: CASSLGGQTYEQYF. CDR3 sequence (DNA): TGTGCCAGCAGCTTAGGGGGACAGACCTACGAGCAGTACTTC.

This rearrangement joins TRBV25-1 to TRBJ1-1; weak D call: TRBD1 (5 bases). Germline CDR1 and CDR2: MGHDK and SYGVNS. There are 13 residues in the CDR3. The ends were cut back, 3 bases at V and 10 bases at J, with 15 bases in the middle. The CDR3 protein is CASSEGPSGVAFF. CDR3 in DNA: TGTGCCAGCAGTGAGGGGCCCTCCGGGGTAGCTTTCTTT.

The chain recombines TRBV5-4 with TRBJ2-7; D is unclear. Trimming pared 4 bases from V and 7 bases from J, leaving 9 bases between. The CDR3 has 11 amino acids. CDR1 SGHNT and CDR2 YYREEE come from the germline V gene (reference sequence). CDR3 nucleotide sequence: TGTGCCAGCAGCCGGGCGAGGGAGCAGTACTTC. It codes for CASSRAREQYF.

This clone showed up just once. Here the CDR3 reads CASSPEWGSRTEAFF. The CDR3 DNA reads TGCGCCAGCAGCCCGGAATGGGGCTCACGCACTGAAGCTTTCTTT. The chain has TRBV5-1 and TRBJ1-1, with D possibly TRBD1 on 5 matching bases. Trimming cost V 4 bases and J 4 bases, with 17 bases left between them. The CDR3 extends over 15 amino acids. Germline loops: CDR1 SGHRS, CDR2 YFSETQ.

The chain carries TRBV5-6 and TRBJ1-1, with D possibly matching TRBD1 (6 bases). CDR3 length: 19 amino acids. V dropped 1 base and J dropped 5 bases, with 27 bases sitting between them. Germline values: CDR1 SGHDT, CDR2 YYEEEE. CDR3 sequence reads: CASSLRRQVNRWGLTEAFF. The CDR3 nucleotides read TGTGCCAGCAGCTTGCGCCGACAGGTTAACAGGTGGGGGTTGACTGAAGCTTTCTTT.

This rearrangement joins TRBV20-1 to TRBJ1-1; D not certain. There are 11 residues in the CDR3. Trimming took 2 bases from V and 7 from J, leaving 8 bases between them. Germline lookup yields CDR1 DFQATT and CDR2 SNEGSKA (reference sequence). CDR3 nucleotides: TGCAGTGCTAGAATGGAAAGTGAAGCTTTCTTT. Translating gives CSARMESEAFF.